These T cell receptor beta chains were read from a single sample in a study of OX40 agonist ivuxolimab in advanced cancers. Method: immunoSEQ multiplex PCR; TCRdb's copy keeps in-frame clones and lacks some. Of tens of thousands of clones in the sample, under 90% are singletons; the top ten hold 1% to 1.5%. This specimen consisted of CD4+ or CD8+ T cells sorted from blood, obtained in a trial of the OX40 agonist ivuxolimab. The receptors come from an adult with an advanced solid tumor such as melanoma, head and neck, liver or kidney cancer. CDR3s include the opening cysteine and the closing phenylalanine or tryptophan. The order of the fields is D gene, V gene, clone size, J gene, CDR3 DNA, CDR3 protein. The D gene is left open where the match is weak. Clone size appears in some rows only: once, few, many, or a class for an expanded clone.

D: -
V: TRBV4-3
size: once
J: TRBJ1-2
DNA: TGCGCCAGCAGCCAAGGGCAGACGAACTATGGCTACACCTTC
CDR3: CASSQGQTNYGYTF

D: TRBD1
V: TRBV10-1
size: -
J: TRBJ2-6
DNA: TGCGCCAGCAGTGATGAAGTACGACAGGGGAAAAACATCTCTGGGGCCAACGTCCTGACTTTC
CDR3: CASSDEVRQGKNISGANVLTF

D: -
V: TRBV11-2
size: -
J: TRBJ2-7
DNA: TGTGCCAGCAGCGCCCAGGTACAGGGATACGAGCAGTACTTC
CDR3: CASSAQVQGYEQYF

D: TRBD1
V: TRBV11-2
size: -
J: TRBJ2-7
DNA: TGTGCCAGCAGTCCCGGGACAGGACGGATCTACTACGAGCAGTACTTC
CDR3: CASSPGTGRIYYEQYF

D: -
V: TRBV5-6
size: -
J: TRBJ2-5
DNA: TGTGCCAGCAGCTTGGGGGGCGTGGGCGGTGGAGAGACCCAGTACTTC
CDR3: CASSLGGVGGGETQYF

D: -
V: TRBV6-5
size: -
J: TRBJ2-7
DNA: TGTGCCAGCAGTTACTCAGGGACCGGCTCCTACGAGCAGTACTTC
CDR3: CASSYSGTGSYEQYF

D: TRBD2
V: TRBV30
size: -
J: TRBJ2-1
DNA: TGTGCCTGGAGTTTCGGCTCGGGGGGCTCCTACAATGAGCAGTTCTTC
CDR3: CAWSFGSGGSYNEQFF

D: TRBD1
V: TRBV7-7
size: -
J: TRBJ2-6
DNA: TGTGCCAGCAGCTTAGGACAGGGGGCTGGGGCCAACGTCCTGACTTTC
CDR3: CASSLGQGAGANVLTF

D: -
V: TRBV7-2
size: -
J: TRBJ1-4
DNA: TGTGCCAGCAGCTTAGATGGGGAGAGGAGTGAAAAACTGTTTTTT
CDR3: CASSLDGERSEKLFF

D: TRBD2
V: TRBV4-2
size: -
J: TRBJ2-3
DNA: TGTGCCAGCAGCCAAGATCTCCAGCGGGGGAACACAGATACGCAGTATTTT
CDR3: CASSQDLQRGNTDTQYF

D: TRBD1
V: TRBV6-1
size: -
J: TRBJ1-3
DNA: TGTGCCAGCAGTGAAACAGGGGATCGAAACACCATATATTTT
CDR3: CASSETGDRNTIYF

D: -
V: TRBV6-1
size: -
J: TRBJ1-1
DNA: TGTGCCAGCAGTGAAGGGCCGAACACTGAAGCTTTCTTT
CDR3: CASSEGPNTEAFF

D: TRBD1
V: TRBV2
size: -
J: TRBJ1-3
DNA: TGTGCCAGCAGTATTCGACAGGGGAGCTCTGGAAACACCATATATTTT
CDR3: CASSIRQGSSGNTIYF

D: -
V: TRBV4-2
size: few
J: TRBJ1-1
DNA: TGTGCCAGCAGCCAATTTAGTGGGAGCAACACTGAAGCTTTCTTT
CDR3: CASSQFSGSNTEAFF

D: -
V: TRBV9
size: -
J: TRBJ2-1
DNA: TGTGCCAGCAGCGTATATGGGGAAGGCGCCCAGGTCCGGACCAATGAGCAGTTCTTC
CDR3: CASSVYGEGAQVRTNEQFF

D: TRBD1
V: TRBV9
size: -
J: TRBJ1-3
DNA: TGTGCCAGCAGCGTCCTACAGGGGACGGGTGACACCATATATTTT
CDR3: CASSVLQGTGDTIYF

D: -
V: TRBV9
size: -
J: TRBJ2-4
DNA: TGTGCCAGCAGCGTAGGATCGGGTCTAGCCAAAAACATTCAGTACTTC
CDR3: CASSVGSGLAKNIQYF

D: -
V: TRBV5-1
size: -
J: TRBJ1-2
DNA: TGCGCCAGCAGCTTGGGGGCAGGGAGTGGCTACACCTTC
CDR3: CASSLGAGSGYTF

D: -
V: TRBV4-3
size: -
J: TRBJ1-1
DNA: TGCGCCAGCAGCCAAGATGGAGGGGCTGAAGCTTTCTTT
CDR3: CASSQDGGAEAFF

D: -
V: TRBV6-1
size: -
J: TRBJ1-2
DNA: TGTGCCAGCAGTGAATCTTTTGACGGAGCTAACTATGGCTACACCTTC
CDR3: CASSESFDGANYGYTF

D: -
V: TRBV11-2
size: few
J: TRBJ2-5
DNA: TGTGCCAGCAGCTTAGATCCGGGGGTGTCTGCCCAGTACTTC
CDR3: CASSLDPGVSAQYF

D: -
V: TRBV18
size: once
J: TRBJ1-2
DNA: TGTGCCAGCTCACCACGGTCAGGGGCTAACTATGGCTACACCTTC
CDR3: CASSPRSGANYGYTF

D: -
V: TRBV6-1
size: -
J: TRBJ2-1
DNA: TGTGCCAGCAGTGAAAGCGCAGTTTTCCCCAATGAGCAGTTCTTC
CDR3: CASSESAVFPNEQFF

D: -
V: TRBV18
size: -
J: TRBJ2-7
DNA: TGTGCCAGCTCACCGTTTGCCCAGGGATCCTCTCGCGAGCAGTACTTC
CDR3: CASSPFAQGSSREQYF

D: -
V: TRBV5-1
size: few
J: TRBJ2-2
DNA: TGCGCCAGCAGCTTGGCCCTGGGCAGGGGTAACGGGGAGCTGTTTTTT
CDR3: CASSLALGRGNGELFF

D: -
V: TRBV30
size: medium-sized
J: TRBJ2-2
DNA: TGTGCCTGGAGTGGGGGGCCTAACACCGGGGAGCTGTTTTTT
CDR3: CAWSGGPNTGELFF

D: -
V: TRBV5-1
size: -
J: TRBJ2-3
DNA: TGCGCCAGCAGTCCCCAGCGGCGGGTAACAGATACGCAGTATTTT
CDR3: CASSPQRRVTDTQYF

D: -
V: TRBV7-9
size: medium-sized
J: TRBJ1-1
DNA: TGTGCCAGCAGCCAGGAAGGGGTTGGCACTGAAGCTTTCTTT
CDR3: CASSQEGVGTEAFF

D: -
V: TRBV19
size: -
J: TRBJ1-5
DNA: TGTGCCAGTGATCAGGGATCCAATCAGCCCCAGCATTTT
CDR3: CASDQGSNQPQHF

D: -
V: TRBV23-1
size: few
J: TRBJ2-3
DNA: TGCGCCAGCAACCCTGCGCCCGGGTTCGACACAGATACGCAGTATTTT
CDR3: CASNPAPGFDTDTQYF

D: -
V: TRBV2
size: -
J: TRBJ1-1
DNA: TGTGCCAGCAGACCCAGGAGCATGAACACTGAAGCTTTCTTT
CDR3: CASRPRSMNTEAFF

D: TRBD1
V: TRBV6-5
size: once
J: TRBJ1-2
DNA: TGTGCCAGCAGTTACAAGGGACAGGAGTTCTATGGCTACACCTTC
CDR3: CASSYKGQEFYGYTF

D: TRBD1
V: TRBV10-3
size: -
J: TRBJ2-2
DNA: TGTGCCATACGACAGGGGGCAAACGGGGAGCTGTTTTTT
CDR3: CAIRQGANGELFF

D: TRBD2
V: TRBV6-5
size: -
J: TRBJ2-1
DNA: TGTGCCAGCAGGACATACTCAGGGACTAGCAATGAGCAGTTCTTC
CDR3: CASRTYSGTSNEQFF

D: TRBD2
V: TRBV6-1
size: -
J: TRBJ2-3
DNA: TGTGCCAGCAGTGAAGCATCAACTAGCGCGGACACAGATACGCAGTATTTT
CDR3: CASSEASTSADTDTQYF

D: -
V: TRBV6-1
size: -
J: TRBJ2-7
DNA: TGTGCCAGCAGTGAATTGGATTACGAGCAGTACTTC
CDR3: CASSELDYEQYF